One and the same sample provided the 32 T cell receptor beta chains below, sequenced in a study of T cell changes during pregnancy in multiple sclerosis. Data came from immunoSEQ multiplex PCR; TCRdb stores just in-frame clones and leaves some out. The sample holds 55,000 to 65,000 clones; over 90% are singletons and the top ten take roughly 2.6%. Specimen: CD8+ T cells from peripheral blood mononuclear cells, collected in the third trimester of pregnancy. These receptors were obtained from a female donor with multiple sclerosis, enrolled in a pregnancy study.

The V and J genes are TRBV30 and TRBJ1-1; TRBD1 aligns across 7 bases. The J segment lost 0 bases and the V segment lost 3 bases, leaving 1 base of the junction unmatched. Germline-derived CDR1 and CDR2 are GTSNPN and SVGIG (reference sequence). The CDR3 is 13 amino acids. The CDR3 nucleotides read TGTGCCTGGAGAGGGGGCATGAACACTGAAGCTTTCTTT. This codes for CAWRGGMNTEAFF.

The gene calls are TRBV19 and TRBJ2-7, with 8 bases matching TRBD1. The J segment lost 7 bases and the V segment lost 3 bases, leaving 8 bases of the junction unmatched. Germline lookup yields CDR1 LNHDA and CDR2 SQIVND (reference sequence). The CDR3 covers 14 residues. In DNA form, the CDR3 reads TGTGCCAGTAGTATCGGCAGGGGGCAGGGGGAGCAGTACTTC. Its protein product is CASSIGRGQGEQYF.

The V gene is TRBV28, the J gene TRBJ1-5; TRBD1 might be the D (5 bases). The CDR3 spans 16 residues. The V gene's germline CDR1 is MDHEN and CDR2 SYDVKM. V lost 3 bases, J lost 3 bases, and 15 bases lay in between. The CDR3 here is CASSFARTRYNQPQHF. In DNA form, the CDR3 reads TGTGCCAGCAGTTTCGCCCGGACACGTTACAATCAGCCCCAGCATTTT.

V gene TRBV2 combines with J gene TRBJ2-4, with TRBD2 matching over 7 bases. With 7 bases clipped from V and 6 bases from J, the junction kept 3 bases outside the gene matches. Looked up from germline, CDR1 is SNHLY and CDR2 is FYNNEI. The CDR3 covers 12 residues. The CDR3 nucleotides are TGTGCCAGCAACAGCGGGATAAACATTCAGTACTTC. It encodes CASNSGINIQYF.

The V call is TRBV7-8, the J call TRBJ2-5, with a tentative D call TRBD2 (6 bases). CDR3 length: 16 residues. Germline CDR1 SGHVS, CDR2 FQNEAQ. V was pared by 6 bases and J by 1 base, with 18 bases between. CDR3 nucleotides: TGTGCCAGCAGACCGAAACCTCCGGGACTCCAAGAGACCCAGTACTTC. Translation gives CASRPKPPGLQETQYF.

The chain uses TRBV7-6 and TRBJ1-1, with no clear D. The length of the CDR3 is 11 residues. Germline assignment: CDR1 SGHVS and CDR2 FNYEAQ. The CDR3 region has the DNA TGTGCAGTCCGGGAGGGCACTGAAGCTTTCTTT. It is translated as CAVREGTEAFF.

The genes are TRBV30 and TRBJ1-1; D is uncertain. CDR3 length: 10 residues. The V gene's germline CDR1 is GTSNPN and CDR2 SVGIG (reference sequence). The V end was cut by 5 bases, the J end by 7 bases, with 8 bases between. Here the CDR3 DNA reads TGTGCCTGGGTTGCCGGTGAAGCTTTCTTT. It translates to CAWVAGEAFF. Full variable domain (outside the CDR3, taken from reference TRBV30 and TRBJ1-1): SQTIHQWPATLVQPVGSPLSLECTVEGTSNPNLYWYRQAAGRGLQLLFYSVGIGQISSEVPQNLSASRPQDRQFILSSKKLLLSDSGFYLCAWVAGEAFFGQGTRLTVV.

This chain connects TRBV27 to TRBJ2-7; possible D gene TRBD1, 7 bases. V was clipped by 0 bases and J by 3 bases, with 21 bases between them. Germline lookup yields CDR1 MNHEY and CDR2 SMNVEV (reference sequence). CDR3 size: 18 residues. The CDR3 coding sequence is TGTGCCAGCAGTTTATCGGCAGGGGGGTGGGGCATTAACTACGAGCAGTACTTC. Protein sequence: CASSLSAGGWGINYEQYF.

V is TRBV7-8 and J is TRBJ1-5; TRBD1 aligns across 7 bases. Germline V lookup: CDR1 SGHVS, CDR2 FQNEAQ. Trimming cost V 6 bases and J 0 bases; bases outside gene matches: 2. CDR3 length: 14 amino acids. The DNA for the CDR3 is TGTGCCAGCAGGAGGACAGGTAGCAATCAGCCCCAGCATTTT. Its protein product is CASRRTGSNQPQHF.

The chain is built from TRBV27 and TRBJ2-7, with D possibly being TRBD2 (5 bases). The germline V gene encodes CDR1 MNHEY and CDR2 SMNVEV (reference sequence). V gave up 6 bases and J gave up 5 bases, with 29 bases separating them. This CDR3 is 18 amino acids long. The DNA of the CDR3 is TGTGCCAGCAGGCACTCAACTAATAAGGACTTACGGGCGAACGAGCAGTACTTC. Translation: CASRHSTNKDLRANEQYF.

The gene calls are TRBV5-4 and TRBJ2-7, with D tentatively TRBD1 (6 bases). From germline, CDR1 is SGHNT and CDR2 YYREEE (reference sequence). The V end lost 4 bases, the J end lost 4 bases, and 24 bases lay between the germline ends. This CDR3 has 17 residues. The CDR3 loop is CASSARTISGTPYEQYF. The CDR3 nucleotides are TGTGCCAGCAGCGCGAGAACTATTTCCGGGACACCGTACGAGCAGTACTTC.

This clone came up once. This chain uses TRBV27 with TRBJ2-5, with D possibly matching TRBD2 (6 bases). The CDR3 consists of 14 residues. From germline, CDR1 is MNHEY and CDR2 SMNVEV (reference sequence). Trimming removed 4 bases at V and 5 bases at J, with 14 bases between. DNA of the CDR3: TGTGCCAGCAGTTCTTCTCACGGAGGGGAGACCCAGTACTTC. It yields the protein CASSSSHGGETQYF.

The chain is built from TRBV5-4 and TRBJ2-2; D is undetermined. The CDR3 spans 13 residues. From germline, CDR1 is SGHNT and CDR2 YYREEE (reference sequence). V lost 1 base, J lost 4 bases, and 5 bases lay in between. The CDR3 loop is CASSLPFTGELFF. The CDR3 DNA follows: TGTGCCAGCAGCTTGCCGTTCACCGGGGAGCTGTTTTTT.

The chain recombines TRBV2 with TRBJ1-2; D is unresolved. Per the germline V gene, CDR1 is SNHLY and CDR2 is FYNNEI. V lost 2 bases and J 0 bases, leaving 7 bases between the germline ends. The CDR3 is 14 residues long. CDR3 coding DNA: TGTGCCAGCAGTGAATCGGGAGCTAACTATGGCTACACCTTC. Its translation: CASSESGANYGYTF.

The rearrangement uses TRBV7-9 and TRBJ2-1, with 10 bases identical to TRBD2. The germline CDR1 and CDR2 sequences are SEHNR and FQNEAQ (reference sequence). Germline trimming cut 8 bases from V and 7 bases from J; bases unmatched to any gene: 17. CDR3 size: 17 residues. CDR3 amino acids: CASDGEKRLAGVNEQFF. CDR3 bases: TGTGCCAGCGATGGGGAGAAGAGGCTAGCGGGAGTTAATGAGCAGTTCTTC.

This clone ranks as medium-sized. The sample has other DNA sequences that encode this CDR3 too. CDR3 sequence: CASSEGTGGTEAFF. The CDR3 DNA sequence: TGTGCCAGCAGTGAGGGGACAGGGGGCACTGAAGCTTTCTTT. The V call is TRBV6-1, the J call TRBJ1-1, with 11 nucleotides matching TRBD1. Germline CDR1 is MNHNS and CDR2 is SASEGT. The V and J ends lost 3 bases and 4 bases, in that order; junction bases with no gene match: 1. CDR3 size: 14 residues.

The V call is TRBV15, the J call TRBJ2-1, with 10 bases that match TRBD1. CDR1 is LNHNV and CDR2 is YYDKDF in the germline V gene (reference sequence). Trimming removed 1 base from V and 8 bases from J; junction bases left unmatched: 5. This CDR3 comprises 15 residues. This CDR3 is CATSRGRDRGDEQFF. CDR3 nucleotide sequence: TGTGCCACCAGCAGAGGCCGGGACAGGGGCGATGAGCAGTTCTTC.

V and J are TRBV2 and TRBJ1-5; 8 bases line up with TRBD1. This CDR3 is 17 amino acids long. J gave up 4 bases and V 2 bases, and 10 bases lay outside the gene matches. In germline, CDR1 is SNHLY, CDR2 FYNNEI. The CDR3 DNA follows: TGTGCCAGCAGTGAAAAGGTTCTTAGACAGGGGAATCAGCCCCAGCATTTT. It specifies CASSEKVLRQGNQPQHF. The entire variable domain, with the rest obtained from reference TRBV2 and TRBJ1-5, is as follows: EPEVTQTPSHQVTQMGQEVILRCVPISNHLYFYWYRQILGQKVEFLVSFYNNEISEKSEIFDDQFSVERPDGSNFTLKIRSTKLEDSAMYFCASSEKVLRQGNQPQHFGDGTRLSIL.

The V and J genes are TRBV5-6 and TRBJ1-2; D may be TRBD1 (5 bases). The germline gives CDR1 SGHDT, CDR2 YYEEEE. The CDR3 contains 13 residues. V was shortened by 0 bases and J by 8 bases, with 11 bases between the two germline ends. The DNA of the CDR3 is TGTGCCAGCAGCTTGGCCGGGGGTTGGGGCTACACCTTC. This sequence encodes CASSLAGGWGYTF.

The rearrangement uses TRBV4-3 and TRBJ1-1; D gene uncertain. V was clipped by 1 base and J by 11 bases, with 17 bases between them. Germline assignment: CDR1 LGHNA and CDR2 YSLEER. The CDR3 is 14 residues long. CDR3 region: CASSQAHPKEKAFF. The CDR3 nucleotides are TGCGCCAGCAGCCAAGCACATCCAAAAGAAAAGGCTTTCTTT.

CDR3 bases: TGTGCCAGCAGCTCCGGGACAATAGGCTATGGCTACACCTTC. It yields the protein CASSSGTIGYGYTF. J is TRBJ1-2 and V is TRBV5-4, with D maybe TRBD1 (6 bases). V gave up 3 bases and J gave up 4 bases, with 13 bases separating them. This CDR3 is built from 14 residues. CDR1 and CDR2 from the germline V gene are SGHNT and YYREEE (reference sequence).

The chain employs TRBV7-8 and TRBJ2-5; possible D gene TRBD2, 5 bases. The germline V and J ends were trimmed by 5 bases and 5 bases, with 24 bases remaining between them. Germline V lookup: CDR1 SGHVS, CDR2 FQNEAQ. The CDR3 has 17 amino acids. The CDR3 region has the DNA TGTGCCAGCAGCCAAGGGTGGGGAGCCCCGGAAGGGGAGACCCAGTACTTC. This codes for CASSQGWGAPEGETQYF.

This rearrangement joins TRBV15 to TRBJ2-5; D perhaps matches TRBD1 (5 bases). V shed 0 bases and J shed 4 bases, with 9 bases lying between them. Germline assignment: CDR1 LNHNV and CDR2 YYDKDF (reference sequence). This CDR3 has 14 amino acids. This CDR3 reads CATSRDRVGETQYF. The CDR3 region has the DNA TGTGCCACCAGCAGAGACAGGGTGGGAGAGACCCAGTACTTC.

The chain has TRBV25-1 and TRBJ2-3; 8 nucleotides agree with TRBD2. Germline CDR1 is MGHDK and CDR2 is SYGVNS. CDR3 length: 16 amino acids. The V segment lost 6 bases and the J segment 2 bases; nucleotides outside the gene matches: 10. In nucleotides, the CDR3 is TGTGCCAGCAGCCGGACTAGCACTCCCCCCACAGATACGCAGTATTTT. Residues: CASSRTSTPPTDTQYF. Filled out from reference TRBV25-1 and TRBJ2-3, the complete variable domain reads EADIYQTPRYLVIGTGKKITLECSQTMGHDKMYWYQQDPGMELHLIHYSYGVNSTEKGDLSSESTVSRIRTEHFPLTLESARPSHTSQYLCASSRTSTPPTDTQYFGPGTRLTVL.

This clone has a single count. The chain combines TRBV5-1 with TRBJ2-7; weak D call: TRBD2 (6 bases). The germline CDR1 and CDR2 sequences are SGHRS and YFSETQ. This CDR3 spans 16 amino acids. V dropped 5 bases and J dropped 0 bases, with 18 bases sitting between them. CDR3 loop: CASSPRVAETSYEQYF. The CDR3 region has the DNA TGCGCCAGCAGTCCTCGGGTAGCGGAAACCTCCTACGAGCAGTACTTC.

V is TRBV13 and J is TRBJ1-1; 10 positions match TRBD1. The J segment lost 11 bases and the V segment lost 6 bases, leaving 6 bases of the junction unmatched. The germline V gene encodes CDR1 PRHDT and CDR2 FYEKMQ (reference sequence). This CDR3 contains 12 residues. DNA of the CDR3: TGTGCCAGCAGTACCGGGACAGGGGACGCTTTCTTT. It codes for CASSTGTGDAFF.

The chain uses TRBV5-4 and TRBJ1-2; D is uncertain. Germline assignment: CDR1 SGHNT and CDR2 YYREEE (reference sequence). V was trimmed by 1 base and J by 5 bases, leaving 12 bases between them. The CDR3 runs to 14 residues. Here the CDR3 DNA reads TGTGCCAGCAGCTTGAAGGAGTTCGGTTATGGCTACACCTTC. Its protein product is CASSLKEFGYGYTF.

This chain connects TRBV27 to TRBJ2-1; 8 bases line up with TRBD1. Losses at the gene ends were 3 bases for V and 7 bases for J; bases not matched to a gene: 5. The germline gives CDR1 MNHEY, CDR2 SMNVEV (reference sequence). This CDR3 has 14 amino acids. The CDR3 reads CASSFGQGANEQFF. The CDR3 DNA sequence: TGTGCCAGCAGTTTTGGACAGGGAGCTAATGAGCAGTTCTTC.

The gene calls are TRBV28 and TRBJ2-2; 12 bases line up with TRBD1. The CDR3 runs 16 residues. The germline CDR1 and CDR2 sequences are MDHEN and SYDVKM. With V trimmed by 6 bases and J by 5 bases, 7 bases remained unmatched. CDR3 sequence (DNA): TGTGCCAGCAGACCCCCGGGACAGGGGGCAACCGGGGAGCTGTTTTTT. Translating it yields CASRPPGQGATGELFF. The variable domain in full, with the rest retrieved from reference TRBV28 and TRBJ2-2, is DVKVTQSSRYLVKRTGEKVFLECVQDMDHENMFWYRQDPGLGLRLIYFSYDVKMKEKGDIPEGYSVSREKKERFSLILESASTNQTSMYLCASRPPGQGATGELFFGEGSRLTVL.

The chain recombines TRBV27 with TRBJ2-3; TRBD2 aligns across 10 bases. This CDR3 comprises 15 residues. After removal of 6 bases from V and 5 bases from J, the junction contained 8 bases not matched to a gene. Germline V lookup: CDR1 MNHEY, CDR2 SMNVEV (reference sequence). Here the CDR3 reads CASSPRTSGLDTQYF. CDR3 sequence (DNA): TGTGCCAGCAGCCCTAGGACTAGCGGATTAGATACGCAGTATTTT.

The chain recombines TRBV4-1 with TRBJ2-4; D is uncertain. V lost 0 bases, J lost 0 bases, and 9 bases lay in between. The CDR3 totals 16 residues. CDR1 is MGHRA and CDR2 is YSYEKL in the germline V gene. The CDR3 nucleotides are TGCGCCAGCAGCCAAGAGATGGCCCTAGCCAAAAACATTCAGTACTTC. Translation gives CASSQEMALAKNIQYF.

The chain joins TRBV28 to TRBJ1-2; TRBD1 agrees at 7 bases. V gave up 6 bases and J gave up 4 bases; unmatched junction bases: 8. Looked up from germline, CDR1 is MDHEN and CDR2 is SYDVKM. The length of the CDR3 is 14 residues. The CDR3 loop reads CASSPLRDSYGYTF. In DNA, the CDR3 is TGTGCCAGCAGCCCTCTCCGGGACAGCTATGGCTACACCTTC.